This TCR beta chain appears in the sequencing data of a study of blood T cell repertoires in COVID-19. Study details: The United States, Italy and Spain supplied acute and convalescent COVID-19 samples. PBMCs, B-cell-depleted T cells, or T cells were the source of the cDNA or gDNA that made up the material.

This CDR3 has 15 residues. Between the trimmed V and J ends, which lost 3 bases and 6 bases, there was a span of 16 bases. Germline CDR1 is SGHRS and CDR2 is YFSETQ. Original handling: Estimated nucleated cell counts came from reference gene primer amplification. Produced via immunoSEQ multiplex PCR; TCRdb's table is partial and in-frame only. V, J and clone size reflect that table, while D and trimming were determined from the DNA. The sample comprises approximately 280,000 clones, approximately 85% of which are singletons, and approximately 9.9% rests with the top ten. The rearrangement uses TRBV5-1 and TRBJ2-1; tentatively, D is TRBD1 (6 bases). The sequence derives from an older woman with acute or convalescent COVID-19. Sequencing used peripheral blood. This chain's CDR3 is CASSSSLVGGNEQFF. The CDR3 bases are TGCGCCAGCAGCTCGTCCCTAGTAGGGGGCAATGAGCAGTTCTTC.